Described below is a single TCR beta chain sequence and its context. This sample was taken from a study of blood T cell repertoires in COVID-19. The CDR3 sequence is 18 residues long. Germline V gives CDR1 SGHRS, CDR2 YFSETQ. Trimming removed 3 bases from V and 0 bases from J; junction bases left unmatched: 8. Exposed study participants had met a COVID-19 case within 2 weeks before entry. Only in-frame clones appear in the TCRdb table, and some are missing; sequencing was by immunoSEQ multiplex PCR. Among more than 250,000 clones listed, roughly 80% were seen once. This chain connects TRBV5-1 to TRBJ2-6; 8 bases are a match to TRBD2. Sequencing input: PBMCs or T cells enriched from blood (not recorded which). The clonotype was recovered from a man aged 35 to 55 who had been exposed to COVID-19. The CDR3 nucleotides read TGCGCCAGCAGCTCCGGCGCCGGGGGGGGCTCTGGGGCCAACGTCCTGACTTTC. Residues: CASSSGAGGGSGANVLTF.